The clone carrying this TCR beta chain was counted between two and nine times. The antigen is not known. CDR1 and CDR2 (germline): SNHLY, FYNNEI. This CDR3 spans 16 amino acids. With V trimmed by 6 bases and J by 0 bases, 8 bases remained unmatched. This PCR relied on a set of 60 Vbeta primers and 13 Jbeta primers. Using immunoSEQ multiplex PCR, the repertoire was profiled, and TCRdb retains in-frame clones only, with some absent. The table shows some 120,000 clones, with about three quarters occurring only once. This record comes from a study of cytomegalovirus exposure and HLA in healthy donors. Study in general: An early release of data contained about 85 million unique TCRs, which came from HLA-typed donors.

General study points: The likely origin of a cluster of highly shared sequence variants was a sequencing artifact.

The sequenced sample was PBMCs. This sequence originates from a man aged 25-45 years in good health and CMV-seronegative. The chain employs TRBV2 and TRBJ1-5; 7 bases map to TRBD1. The CDR3 protein is CASRPNRGYSNQPQHF. Here the CDR3 DNA reads TGTGCCAGCAGGCCTAACAGGGGCTATAGCAATCAGCCCCAGCATTTT.